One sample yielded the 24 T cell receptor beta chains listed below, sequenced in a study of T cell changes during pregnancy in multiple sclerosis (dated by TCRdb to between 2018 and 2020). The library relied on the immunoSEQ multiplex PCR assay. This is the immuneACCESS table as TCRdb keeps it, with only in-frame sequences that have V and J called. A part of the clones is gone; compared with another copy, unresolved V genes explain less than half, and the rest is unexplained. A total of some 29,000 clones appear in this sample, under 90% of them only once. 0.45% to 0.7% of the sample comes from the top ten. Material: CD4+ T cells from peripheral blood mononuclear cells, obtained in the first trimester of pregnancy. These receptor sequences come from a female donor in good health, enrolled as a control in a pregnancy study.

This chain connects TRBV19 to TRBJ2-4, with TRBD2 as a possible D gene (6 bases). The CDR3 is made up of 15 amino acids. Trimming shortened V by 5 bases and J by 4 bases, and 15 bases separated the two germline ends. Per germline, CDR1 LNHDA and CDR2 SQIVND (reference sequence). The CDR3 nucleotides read TGTGCCAGTAGTCAAAACCGGGACTCTAAAAACATTCAGTACTTC. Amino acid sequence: CASSQNRDSKNIQYF.

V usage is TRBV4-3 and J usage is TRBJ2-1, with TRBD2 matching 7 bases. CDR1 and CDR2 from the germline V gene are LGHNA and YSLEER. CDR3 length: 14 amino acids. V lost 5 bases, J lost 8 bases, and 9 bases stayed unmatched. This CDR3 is CASSFELASDEQFF. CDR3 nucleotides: TGCGCCAGCAGCTTCGAACTAGCGAGCGATGAGCAGTTCTTC.

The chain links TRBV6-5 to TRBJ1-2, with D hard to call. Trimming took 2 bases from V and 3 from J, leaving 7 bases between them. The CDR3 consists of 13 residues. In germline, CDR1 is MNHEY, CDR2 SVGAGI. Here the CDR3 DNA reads TGTGCCAGCAGTTACATCGGAGACTATGGCTACACCTTC. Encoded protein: CASSYIGDYGYTF.

CDR3 sequence reads: CAISDSKGKAGEQYF. The CDR3, as DNA: TGTGCCATCAGTGATTCCAAGGGCAAGGCGGGCGAGCAGTACTTC. The chain recombines TRBV10-3 with TRBJ2-7, with TRBD2 as a possible D gene (5 bases). This CDR3 spans 15 amino acids. CDR1 is ENHRY, CDR2 SYGVKD, per germline. V dropped 3 bases and J dropped 6 bases, with 18 bases sitting between them.

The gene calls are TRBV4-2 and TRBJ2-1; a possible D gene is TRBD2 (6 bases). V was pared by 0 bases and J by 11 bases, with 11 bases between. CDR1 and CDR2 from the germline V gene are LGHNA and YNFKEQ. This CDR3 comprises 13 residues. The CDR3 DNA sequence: TGTGCCAGCAGCCAAGATCTAGCGAATCAGCAGTTCTTC. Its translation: CASSQDLANQQFF.

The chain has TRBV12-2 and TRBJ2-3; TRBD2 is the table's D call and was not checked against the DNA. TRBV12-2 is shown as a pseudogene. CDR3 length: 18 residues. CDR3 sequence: CASRTGRITQLARHTQYF. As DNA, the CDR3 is TGTGCAAGTCGCACAGGACGGATTACCCAGCTAGCGAGGCATACGCAGTATTTT.

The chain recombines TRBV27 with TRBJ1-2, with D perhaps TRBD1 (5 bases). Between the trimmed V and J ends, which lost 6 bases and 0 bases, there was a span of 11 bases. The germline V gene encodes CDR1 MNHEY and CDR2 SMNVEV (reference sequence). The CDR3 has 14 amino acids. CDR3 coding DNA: TGTGCCAGCAGACGGGACTCTTCTAACTATGGCTACACCTTC. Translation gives CASRRDSSNYGYTF.

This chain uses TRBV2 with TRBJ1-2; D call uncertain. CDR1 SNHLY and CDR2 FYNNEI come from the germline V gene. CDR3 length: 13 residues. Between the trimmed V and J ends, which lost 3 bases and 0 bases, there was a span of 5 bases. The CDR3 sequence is CASSDSANYGYTF. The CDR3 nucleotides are TGTGCCAGCAGTGACAGTGCTAACTATGGCTACACCTTC. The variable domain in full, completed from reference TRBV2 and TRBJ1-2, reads EPEVTQTPSHQVTQMGQEVILRCVPISNHLYFYWYRQILGQKVEFLVSFYNNEISEKSEIFDDQFSVERPDGSNFTLKIRSTKLEDSAMYFCASSDSANYGYTFGSGTRLTVV.

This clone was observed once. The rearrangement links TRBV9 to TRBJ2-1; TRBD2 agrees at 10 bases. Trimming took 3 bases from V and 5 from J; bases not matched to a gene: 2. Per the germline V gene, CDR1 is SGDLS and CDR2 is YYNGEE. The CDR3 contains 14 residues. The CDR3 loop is CASSALAGNNEQFF. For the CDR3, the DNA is TGTGCCAGCAGCGCACTAGCGGGGAACAATGAGCAGTTCTTC.

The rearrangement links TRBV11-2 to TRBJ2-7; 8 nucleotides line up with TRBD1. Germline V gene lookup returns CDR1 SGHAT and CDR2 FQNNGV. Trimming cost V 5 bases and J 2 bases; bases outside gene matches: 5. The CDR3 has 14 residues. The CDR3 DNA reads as TGTGCCAGCAGCCTGACAGGGGCCCCCTACGAGCAGTACTTC. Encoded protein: CASSLTGAPYEQYF.

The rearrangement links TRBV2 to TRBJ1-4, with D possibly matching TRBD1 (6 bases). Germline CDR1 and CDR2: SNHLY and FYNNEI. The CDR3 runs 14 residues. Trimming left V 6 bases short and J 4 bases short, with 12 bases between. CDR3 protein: CASSDQGNNEKLFF. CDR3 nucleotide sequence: TGTGCCAGCAGCGACCAGGGGAATAATGAAAAACTGTTTTTT.

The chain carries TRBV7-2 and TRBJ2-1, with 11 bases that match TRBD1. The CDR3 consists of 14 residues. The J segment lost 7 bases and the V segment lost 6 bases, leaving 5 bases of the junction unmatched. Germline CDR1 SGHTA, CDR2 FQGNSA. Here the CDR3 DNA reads TGTGCCAGCAGAAAAGGGGACAGGGGGAATGAGCAGTTCTTC. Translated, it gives CASRKGDRGNEQFF.

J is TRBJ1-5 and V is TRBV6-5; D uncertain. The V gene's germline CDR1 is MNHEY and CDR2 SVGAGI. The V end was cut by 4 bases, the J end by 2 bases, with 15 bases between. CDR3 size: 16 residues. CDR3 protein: CASSWVSARGNQPQHF. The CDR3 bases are TGTGCCAGCAGTTGGGTCTCCGCTCGGGGCAATCAGCCCCAGCATTTT.

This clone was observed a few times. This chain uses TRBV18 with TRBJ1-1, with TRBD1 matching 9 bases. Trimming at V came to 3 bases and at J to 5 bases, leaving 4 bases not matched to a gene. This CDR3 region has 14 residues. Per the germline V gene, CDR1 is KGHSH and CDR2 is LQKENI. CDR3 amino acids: CASSPWGQGTEAFF. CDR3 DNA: TGTGCCAGCTCACCTTGGGGACAGGGTACTGAAGCTTTCTTT.

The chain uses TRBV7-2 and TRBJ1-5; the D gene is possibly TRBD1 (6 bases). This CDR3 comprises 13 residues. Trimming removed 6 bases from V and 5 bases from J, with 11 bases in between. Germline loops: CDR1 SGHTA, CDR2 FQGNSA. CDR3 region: CASRETGYQPQHF. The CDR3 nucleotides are TGTGCCAGCAGGGAAACAGGGTATCAGCCCCAGCATTTT.

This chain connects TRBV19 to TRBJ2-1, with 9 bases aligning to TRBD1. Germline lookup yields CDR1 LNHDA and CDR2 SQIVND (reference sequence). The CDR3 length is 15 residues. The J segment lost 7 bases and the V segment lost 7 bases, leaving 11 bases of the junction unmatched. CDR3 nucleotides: TGTGCCAGTACCAAGGACAGGGGCTTGTGGAATGAGCAGTTCTTC. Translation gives CASTKDRGLWNEQFF.

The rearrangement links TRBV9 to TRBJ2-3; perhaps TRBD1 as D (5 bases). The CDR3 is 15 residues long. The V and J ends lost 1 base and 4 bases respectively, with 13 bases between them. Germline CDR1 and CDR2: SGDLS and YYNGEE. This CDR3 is CASSVLGVSSDTQYF. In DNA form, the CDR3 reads TGTGCCAGCAGCGTATTAGGGGTCAGCTCAGATACGCAGTATTTT.

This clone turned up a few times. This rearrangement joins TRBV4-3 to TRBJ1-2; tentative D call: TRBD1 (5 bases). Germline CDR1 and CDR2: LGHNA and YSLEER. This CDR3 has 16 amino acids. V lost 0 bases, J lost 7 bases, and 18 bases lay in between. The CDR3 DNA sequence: TGCGCCAGCAGCCAAGATATAACTCGGGGGTTCGGTGGCTACACCTTC. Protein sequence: CASSQDITRGFGGYTF.

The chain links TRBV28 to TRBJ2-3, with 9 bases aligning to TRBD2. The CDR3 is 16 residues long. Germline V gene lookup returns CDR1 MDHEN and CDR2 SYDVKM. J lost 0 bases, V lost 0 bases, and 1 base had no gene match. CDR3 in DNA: TGTGCCAGCAGTTTATGGCTAGCGGGAAGCACAGATACGCAGTATTTT. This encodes CASSLWLAGSTDTQYF. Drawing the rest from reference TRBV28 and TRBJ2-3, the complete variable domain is DVKVTQSSRYLVKRTGEKVFLECVQDMDHENMFWYRQDPGLGLRLIYFSYDVKMKEKGDIPEGYSVSREKKERFSLILESASTNQTSMYLCASSLWLAGSTDTQYFGPGTRLTVL.

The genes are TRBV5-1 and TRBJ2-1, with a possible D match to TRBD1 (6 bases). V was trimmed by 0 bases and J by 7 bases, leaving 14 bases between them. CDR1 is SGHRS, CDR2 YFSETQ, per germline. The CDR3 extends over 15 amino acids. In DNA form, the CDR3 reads TGCGCCAGCAGCTTGGGTCAGGGGAATGGGAATGAGCAGTTCTTC. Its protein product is CASSLGQGNGNEQFF.

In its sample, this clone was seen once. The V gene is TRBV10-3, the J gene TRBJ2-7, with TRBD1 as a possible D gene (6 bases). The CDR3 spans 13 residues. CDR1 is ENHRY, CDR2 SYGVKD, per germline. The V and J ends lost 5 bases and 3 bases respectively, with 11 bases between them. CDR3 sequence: CAISRTESYEQYF. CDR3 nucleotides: TGTGCCATCAGTCGGACAGAAAGCTACGAGCAGTACTTC.

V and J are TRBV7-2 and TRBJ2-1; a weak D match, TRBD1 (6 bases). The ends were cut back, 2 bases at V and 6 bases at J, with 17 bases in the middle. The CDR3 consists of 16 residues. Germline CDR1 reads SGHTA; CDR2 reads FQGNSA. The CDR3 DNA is TGTGCCAGCAGCTTATGGGATCGACAGGCGGGCAATGAGCAGTTCTTC. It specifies CASSLWDRQAGNEQFF. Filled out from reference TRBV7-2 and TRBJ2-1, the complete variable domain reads GAGVSQSPSNKVTEKGKDVELRCDPISGHTALYWYRQSLGQGLEFLIYFQGNSAPDKSGLPSDRFSAERTGGSVSTLTIQRTQQEDSAVYLCASSLWDRQAGNEQFFGPGTRLTVL.

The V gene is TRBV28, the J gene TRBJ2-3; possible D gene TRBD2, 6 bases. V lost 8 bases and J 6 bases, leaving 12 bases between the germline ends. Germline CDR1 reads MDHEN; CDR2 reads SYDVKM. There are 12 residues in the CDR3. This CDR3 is CASGLRTDTQYF. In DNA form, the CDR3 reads TGTGCCAGCGGACTAAGAACGGATACGCAGTATTTT.

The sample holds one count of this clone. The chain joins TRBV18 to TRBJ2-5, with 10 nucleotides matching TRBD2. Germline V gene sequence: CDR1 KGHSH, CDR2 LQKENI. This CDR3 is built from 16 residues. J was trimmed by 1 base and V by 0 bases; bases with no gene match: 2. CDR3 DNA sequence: TGTGCCAGCTCACCACCTTTAGCGGGGGGCCAAGAGACCCAGTACTTC. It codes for CASSPPLAGGQETQYF.